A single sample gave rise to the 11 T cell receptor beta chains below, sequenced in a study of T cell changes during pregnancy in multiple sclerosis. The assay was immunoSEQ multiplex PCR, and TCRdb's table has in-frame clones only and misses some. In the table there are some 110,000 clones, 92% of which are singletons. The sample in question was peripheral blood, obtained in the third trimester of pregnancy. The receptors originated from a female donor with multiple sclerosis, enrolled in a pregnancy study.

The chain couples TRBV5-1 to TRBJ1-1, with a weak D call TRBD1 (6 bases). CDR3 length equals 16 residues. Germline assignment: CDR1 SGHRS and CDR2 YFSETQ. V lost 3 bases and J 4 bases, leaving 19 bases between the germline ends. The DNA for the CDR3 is TGCGCCAGCAGCTCTTTAAGTACAGGGAAAAGCACTGAAGCTTTCTTT. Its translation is CASSSLSTGKSTEAFF.

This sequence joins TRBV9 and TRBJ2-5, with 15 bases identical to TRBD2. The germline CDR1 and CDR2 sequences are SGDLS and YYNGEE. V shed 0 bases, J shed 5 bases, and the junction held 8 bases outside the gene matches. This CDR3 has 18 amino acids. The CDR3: CASSVGGLAGGPGETQYF. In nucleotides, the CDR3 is TGTGCCAGCAGCGTAGGTGGACTAGCGGGAGGGCCGGGGGAGACCCAGTACTTC.

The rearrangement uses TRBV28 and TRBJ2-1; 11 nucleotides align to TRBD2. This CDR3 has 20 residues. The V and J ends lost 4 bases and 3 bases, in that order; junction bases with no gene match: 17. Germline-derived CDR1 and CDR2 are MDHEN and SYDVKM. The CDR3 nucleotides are TGTGCCAGCAGTTCCCCTTTAGTGATAGCGGGAGGGCCCTTCTACAATGAGCAGTTCTTC. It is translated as CASSSPLVIAGGPFYNEQFF.

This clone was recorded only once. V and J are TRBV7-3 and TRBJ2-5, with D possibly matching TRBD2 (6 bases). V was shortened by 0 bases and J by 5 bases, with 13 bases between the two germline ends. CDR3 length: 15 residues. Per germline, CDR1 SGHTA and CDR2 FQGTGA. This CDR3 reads CASSLTGGGVETQYF. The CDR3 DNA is TGTGCCAGCAGCTTAACGGGAGGAGGAGTGGAGACCCAGTACTTC. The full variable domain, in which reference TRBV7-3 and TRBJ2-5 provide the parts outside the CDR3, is GAGVSQTPSNKVTEKGKYVELRCDPISGHTALYWYRQSLGQGPEFLIYFQGTGAADDSGLPNDRFFAVRPEGSVSTLKIQRTERGDSAVYLCASSLTGGGVETQYFGPGTRLLVL.

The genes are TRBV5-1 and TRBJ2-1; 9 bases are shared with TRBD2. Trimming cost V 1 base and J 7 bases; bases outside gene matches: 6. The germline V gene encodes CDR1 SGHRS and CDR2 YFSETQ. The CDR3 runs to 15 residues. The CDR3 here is CASSLKAGGGNEQFF. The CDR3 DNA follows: TGCGCCAGCAGCTTGAAGGCGGGAGGGGGGAATGAGCAGTTCTTC.

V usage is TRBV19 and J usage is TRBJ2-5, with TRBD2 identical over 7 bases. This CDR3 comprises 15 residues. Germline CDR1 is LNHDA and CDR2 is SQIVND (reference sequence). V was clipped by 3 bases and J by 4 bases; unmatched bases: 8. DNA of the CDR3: TGTGCCAGTAGTATTGGGGCGGGGAGGGGAGAGACCCAGTACTTC. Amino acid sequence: CASSIGAGRGETQYF.

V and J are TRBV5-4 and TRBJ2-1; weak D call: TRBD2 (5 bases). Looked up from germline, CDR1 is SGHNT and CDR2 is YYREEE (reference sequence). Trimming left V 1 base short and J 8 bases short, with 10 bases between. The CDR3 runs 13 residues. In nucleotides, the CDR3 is TGTGCCAGCAGCTTGCCTCAACTAGATGAGCAGTTCTTC. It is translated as CASSLPQLDEQFF.

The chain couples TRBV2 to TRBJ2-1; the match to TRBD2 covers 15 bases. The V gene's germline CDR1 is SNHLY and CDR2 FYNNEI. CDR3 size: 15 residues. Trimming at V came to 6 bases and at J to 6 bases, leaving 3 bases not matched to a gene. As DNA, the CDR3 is TGTGCCAGCAGCGGGACTAGCGGGGGGCTCAATGAGCAGTTCTTC. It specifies CASSGTSGGLNEQFF.

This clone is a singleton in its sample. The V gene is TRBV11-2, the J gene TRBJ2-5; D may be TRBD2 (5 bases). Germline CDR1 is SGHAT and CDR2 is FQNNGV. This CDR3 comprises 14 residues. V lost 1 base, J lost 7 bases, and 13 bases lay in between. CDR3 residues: CASSLARAAVTQYF. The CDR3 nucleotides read TGTGCCAGCAGCTTAGCGCGGGCAGCCGTGACCCAGTACTTC.

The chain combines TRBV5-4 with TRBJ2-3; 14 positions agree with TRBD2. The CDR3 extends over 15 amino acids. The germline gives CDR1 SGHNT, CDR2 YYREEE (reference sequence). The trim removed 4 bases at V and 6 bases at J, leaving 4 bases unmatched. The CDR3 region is CASSLGLAGADTQYF. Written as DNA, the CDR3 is TGTGCCAGCAGCCTGGGACTAGCGGGAGCTGATACGCAGTATTTT. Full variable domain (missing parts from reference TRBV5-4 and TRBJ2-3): ETGVTQSPTHLIKTRGQQVTLRCSSQSGHNTVSWYQQALGQGPQFIFQYYREEENGRGNFPPRFSGLQFPNYSSELNVNALELDDSALYLCASSLGLAGADTQYFGPGTRLTVL.

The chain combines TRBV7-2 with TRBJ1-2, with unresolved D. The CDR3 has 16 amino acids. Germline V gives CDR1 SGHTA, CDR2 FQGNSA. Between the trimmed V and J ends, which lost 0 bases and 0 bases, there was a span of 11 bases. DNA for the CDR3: TGTGCCAGCAGCTTAGCGCAAGGAGCAGCTAACTATGGCTACACCTTC. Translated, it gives CASSLAQGAANYGYTF.